This T cell receptor beta chain emerged from a study of T cells in Graves' hyperthyroidism and ophthalmopathy. The CDR3 extends over 14 amino acids. V lost 1 base to trimming and J lost 7 bases, with 14 bases between them. CDR1 is DFQATT, CDR2 SNEGSKA, per germline (reference sequence). This clonotype was counted at least ten times. Researchers amplified the TCR beta CDR3 regions from RNA transcripts. With the HTBI primer set, the TCR CDR3 went through a first round of RT-PCR. A single record per CDR3 protein comes from TCRdb applying MiXCR to the multiplex PCR reads. Of about 560,000 distinct CDR3 sequences detected, approximately 14% appear once; the ten largest clones hold roughly 13%.

What was sequenced was blood. The chain links TRBV20-1 to TRBJ1-5; D remains unclear. The TCR was taken from a woman in her forties with Graves' hyperthyroidism. In nucleotides, the CDR3 is TGCAGTGCTAGAGTCCCCCTTGGTGCCCAGCCCCAGCATTTT. It encodes CSARVPLGAQPQHF.